A single T cell receptor beta chain is shown here with its context. The entry originates in a study of T cell changes during pregnancy in multiple sclerosis. CDR3 length equals 15 residues. The germline gives CDR1 SNHLY, CDR2 FYNNEI. V shed 1 base and J shed 4 bases, with 11 bases lying between them. The repertoire was sequenced with immunoSEQ multiplex PCR; TCRdb's copy has only in-frame clones and lacks some. The repertoire holds 73,000 or so clones, under 90% seen once, with more than 8% in the top ten. Here the sequenced sample was peripheral blood, taken after pregnancy. The source of this sequence is a female donor in good health, enrolled as a control in a pregnancy study. J is TRBJ2-1 and V is TRBV2, with unresolved D. DNA for the CDR3: TGTGCCAGCAGTGAAGATCTTGGCAGTTACAATGAGCAGTTCTTC. It specifies CASSEDLGSYNEQFF.